The source of this T cell receptor (beta chain) is a study of blood T cells in healthy people across ages. General observations from the study: Long-lived donors exceeded aged donors in naive CD4+ cells and diversity. Estimated diversity that came from one million T cells was considered an underestimate.

CDR3 length equals 14 residues. Per germline, CDR1 MNHEY and CDR2 SMNVEV (reference sequence). A word on this clonotype: Antigen unknown. One end of the junction varies from germline; a read error may be responsible.

Through a sample-barcoded 5' primer and a J-beta primer mix, a second PCR was run for about 6 to 12 cycles. A single record per CDR3 protein comes from TCRdb applying MiXCR to the 5' RACE reads. The data contain more than 1.4 million distinct CDR3 sequences, approximately 38% of them singletons. Sequenced sample: blood. The chain uses TRBV27 and TRBJ2-5; a possible D gene is TRBD1 (5 bases). The DNA end is a closer match to TRBJ2-7, so the J assignment may be wrong. The source is a woman younger than 30 in good health. The CDR3 loop reads CASSVSAGNYEQYF. CDR3 bases: TGTGCCAGCAGTGTATCGGCAGGGAACTACGAGCAGTACTTC.